This note documents a single T cell receptor beta chain sequence. The antigen remains unidentified. This sample stems from a study of T cell responses to AZD1222 COVID-19 vaccine. Across the whole study: Second-dose intervals of approximately 4 or approximately 12 weeks were pooled. Study findings and constraints: Spike-specific TCR breadth and depth grew following two AZD1222 doses. Vaccine-related CD4 TCRs covered spike, predominating at 160-218 and 743-854.

TCRdb keeps only in-frame clones here, not all; method: immunoSEQ multiplex PCR. The table includes about 130,000 clones, about 93% detected once. The CDR3 is made up of 14 amino acids. Germline V gene sequence: CDR1 LGHNA, CDR2 YNFKEQ. V lost 4 bases and J lost 7; bases outside the gene matches: 5. The material sequenced was peripheral blood, taken on day 0 of AZD1222 vaccination. This clonotype was sampled from an adult in good health. V gene TRBV4-2 combines with J gene TRBJ1-3; 9 nucleotides match TRBD1. The CDR3 DNA reads as TGTGCCAGCAGCCTCGGGACAGGGCCGAACACCATATATTTT. Translation gives CASSLGTGPNTIYF.